Following are 27 T cell receptor beta chains from one sample sequenced in a study of blood T cells in healthy people across ages. Using a J-beta primer mix together with a sample-barcoded 5' primer, a second PCR was run for roughly 6 to 12 cycles. TCRdb recomputed calls from the 5' RACE reads with MiXCR, one row per CDR3 protein. The sample contains over 600,000 distinct CDR3 sequences, roughly 43% of which appear only once. Sequencing was carried out using blood. The origin of the receptors is a man older than 75 in good health.

This CDR3 is CASSNDDPTGELFF. The CDR3 DNA reads as TGCGCCAGCAGCAACGACGATCCCACCGGGGAGCTGTTTTTT. The chain employs TRBV5-1 and TRBJ2-2, with D unresolved. Germline V lookup: CDR1 SGHRS, CDR2 YFSETQ. The CDR3 loop spans 14 amino acids. Trimming cost V 4 bases and J 4 bases, with 11 bases left between them.

The rearrangement joins TRBV15 to TRBJ2-7, with D hard to call. Per germline, CDR1 LNHNV and CDR2 YYDKDF (reference sequence). Between the trimmed V and J ends, which lost 5 bases and 3 bases, there was a span of 17 bases. The CDR3 extends over 15 amino acids. CDR3 sequence reads: CATSRAPRWDYEQYF. CDR3 nucleotides: TGTGCCACCAGCCGGGCCCCAAGATGGGACTACGAGCAGTACTTC.

For the CDR3, the DNA is TGTGCCAGCAGCCAGAGACAGGGGCTTGTGACTTTCTTT. Translated: CASSQRQGLVTFF. The rearrangement links TRBV27 to TRBJ1-1, with 8 bases fitting TRBD1. Germline CDR1 reads MNHEY; CDR2 reads SMNVEV (reference sequence). The V and J ends lost 6 bases and 12 bases, in that order; junction bases with no gene match: 12. The CDR3 is 13 residues long.

The sample holds a few counts of this clonotype. V gene TRBV14 combines with J gene TRBJ2-4; D is perhaps TRBD1 or TRBD2 (6 bases each). This CDR3 comprises 15 residues. Germline CDR1 SGHDN, CDR2 FVKESK. V dropped 0 bases and J dropped 13 bases, with 19 bases sitting between them. The DNA of the CDR3 is TGTGCCAGCAGCCAAGATGTTGCGGGAAAGGGGGAGCAGTACTTC. Translating gives CASSQDVAGKGEQYF.

This clonotype turned up a few times. J is TRBJ2-3 and V is TRBV7-6; no clear D gene. The CDR3 extends over 14 amino acids. From germline, CDR1 is SGHVS and CDR2 FNYEAQ. V lost 5 bases and J lost 5, with 14 bases in between. The CDR3 sequence is CASSLVQVGDTQYF. The CDR3 DNA reads TGTGCCAGCAGCCTGGTGCAGGTTGGAGATACGCAGTATTTT.

On this clonotype: A read error may produce the germline difference seen at one junction end. This chain uses TRBV7-2 with TRBJ2-5; TRBD2 matches at 14 bases. Germline V gene data show CDR1 as SGHTA and CDR2 as FQGNSA. The CDR3 contains 16 residues. The CDR3 nucleotides are TGTGTCAGCAGCTCGTCGACTAGCGGGAGGGAAGAGACCCAGTACTTC. Protein sequence: CVSSSSTSGREETQYF.

The V and J genes are TRBV20-1 and TRBJ2-3, with D perhaps matching TRBD2 (5 bases). Germline V lookup: CDR1 DFQATT, CDR2 SNEGSKA (reference sequence). V was clipped by 7 bases and J by 2 bases, with 7 bases between them. The CDR3 runs to 11 residues. CDR3 sequence reads: CSGELTDTQYF. DNA of the CDR3: TGCAGTGGGGAGCTCACAGATACGCAGTATTTT.

V and J are TRBV15 and TRBJ2-7; D not certain. Trimming took off 0 bases at V and 6 bases at J, with 12 bases between the two ends. Germline V gives CDR1 LNHNV, CDR2 YYDKDF (reference sequence). The CDR3 loop spans 14 amino acids. The CDR3 DNA sequence: TGTGCCACCAGCAGAGAGGTACGAGGCGGCGAGCAGTACTTC. This translates into CATSREVRGGEQYF. Full variable domain (missing parts from reference TRBV15 and TRBJ2-7): DAMVIQNPRYQVTQFGKPVTLSCSQTLNHNVMYWYQQKSSQAPKLLFHYYDKDFNNEADTPDNFQSRRPNTSFCFLDIRSPGLGDTAMYLCATSREVRGGEQYFGPGTRLTVT.

This clonotype was seen only a few times. The chain employs TRBV27 and TRBJ1-5; D is perhaps TRBD1 (6 bases). The V end lost 4 bases, the J end lost 1 base, and 8 bases lay between the germline ends. Germline V gene data show CDR1 as MNHEY and CDR2 as SMNVEV (reference sequence). This CDR3 is built from 14 residues. The CDR3 DNA follows: TGTGCCAGCAGTTACACAGGGAGCAATCAGCCCCAGCATTTT. Amino acid sequence: CASSYTGSNQPQHF.

There are a few counts of this clonotype. The V call is TRBV7-9, the J call TRBJ1-2; D gene unclear. The CDR3 totals 14 residues. V was pared by 3 bases and J by 5 bases, with 13 bases between. Germline CDR1 is SEHNR and CDR2 is FQNEAQ (reference sequence). The CDR3 protein is CASSLREIGYGYTF. DNA for the CDR3: TGTGCCAGCAGCTTGAGGGAAATAGGATATGGCTACACCTTC.

The V call is TRBV12-3 or TRBV12-4, the J call TRBJ2-7, with D maybe TRBD2 (7 bases). The DNA end lines up better with TRBJ2-5; the J call may be wrong. The CDR3 loop spans 14 amino acids. DNA for the CDR3: TGTGCCAGCAGTTTTCGGGGGGCGGGAGAGACCCAGTACTTC. Its protein is CASSFRGAGETQYF.

This chain links TRBV12-3 or TRBV12-4 with TRBJ2-3, with D perhaps being TRBD1 or TRBD2 (5 bases each). This CDR3 has 16 amino acids. V was pared by 3 bases and J by 0 bases, with 13 bases between. The CDR3 sequence: CASSLGVLGSTDTQYF. The CDR3 DNA reads TGTGCCAGCAGTTTGGGGGTCTTGGGCAGCACAGATACGCAGTATTTT.

The rearrangement joins TRBV3-1 to TRBJ2-2; tentative D call: TRBD1 (6 bases). V was pared by 0 bases and J by 6 bases, with 17 bases between. This CDR3 has 17 amino acids. The V gene's germline CDR1 is LGHDT and CDR2 YNNKEL (reference sequence). The CDR3 DNA follows: TGTGCCAGCAGCCAAGATACCGGGACATTGGGACCCGGGGAGCTGTTTTTT. This translates into CASSQDTGTLGPGELFF.

J is TRBJ2-5 and V is TRBV18; no firm D call. Germline V gene sequence: CDR1 KGHSH, CDR2 LQKENI. The CDR3 extends over 16 amino acids. V was trimmed by 1 base and J by 2 bases, leaving 14 bases between them. The CDR3 nucleotides are TGTGCCAGCTCACCACGGGTCGCTTCCGCTCAAGAGACCCAGTACTTC. The encoded protein is CASSPRVASAQETQYF.

The CDR3 spells CASSLRSGGVWAETQYF. CDR3 in DNA: TGTGCCAGCAGCTTACGGAGCGGGGGAGTCTGGGCAGAGACCCAGTACTTC. The chain employs TRBV7-9 and TRBJ2-5; 8 bases line up with TRBD2. V trimming: 2 bases; J trimming: 4 bases; junction bases outside the gene matches: 12. Germline loops: CDR1 SEHNR, CDR2 FQNEAQ (reference sequence). CDR3 length: 17 amino acids. Using reference TRBV7-9 and TRBJ2-5 for the parts outside the CDR3, the full variable domain is DTGVSQNPRHKITKRGQNVTFRCDPISEHNRLYWYRQTLGQGPEFLTYFQNEAQLEKSRLLSDRFSAERPKGSFSTLEIQRTEQGDSAMYLCASSLRSGGVWAETQYFGPGTRLLVL.

Only one count was recorded for this clonotype. This rearrangement joins TRBV12-5 to TRBJ2-1, with D possibly matching TRBD2 (6 bases). The CDR3 is 16 residues long. V lost 1 base and J 3 bases, leaving 13 bases between the germline ends. CDR1 is LGHNT, CDR2 FRNRAP, per germline. The CDR3 nucleotides read TGTGCTAGTGGTTTGGGTTTAGCGGTCGGCTACAATGAGCAGTTCTTC. Amino acid sequence: CASGLGLAVGYNEQFF.

This clonotype showed up just a few times. The rearrangement uses TRBV20-1 and TRBJ2-1; 7 nucleotides align to TRBD2. Germline assignment: CDR1 DFQATT and CDR2 SNEGSKA (reference sequence). The V and J ends lost 4 bases and 0 bases, in that order; junction bases with no gene match: 6. This CDR3 is built from 15 residues. CDR3 protein: CSATRLAGSYNEQFF. The CDR3 region has the DNA TGCAGTGCTACCAGACTAGCAGGCTCCTACAATGAGCAGTTCTTC.

This clonotype was detected ten times or more. The rearrangement uses TRBV7-2 and TRBJ2-1; 9 bases agree with TRBD2. The V gene's germline CDR1 is SGHTA and CDR2 FQGNSA. The CDR3 sequence is 15 residues long. V was pared by 3 bases and J by 6 bases, with 6 bases of the junction left unmatched. CDR3 coding DNA: TGTGCCAGCAGCTTTCGGGGACTAGCCCCCAATGAGCAGTTCTTC. Translation gives CASSFRGLAPNEQFF.

This clonotype was picked up a small number of times. Sequence at one end of the junction differs from germline and may be a read error. The chain carries TRBV7-7 and TRBJ2-5; 11 bases align to TRBD2. CDR1 is SSHAT and CDR2 is FNYEAQ in the germline V gene (reference sequence). The CDR3 covers 15 residues. The DNA of the CDR3 is TGTGCTAGCAGCGAGACTAGCGGGACTAAAGAGACCCAGTACTTC. Translation: CASSETSGTKETQYF.

The rearrangement joins TRBV25-1 to TRBJ1-6; D gene ambiguous. The CDR3 is 15 residues long. Germline V gene lookup returns CDR1 MGHDK and CDR2 SYGVNS. V was cut by 3 bases and J by 5 bases, with 11 bases left in between. The CDR3 spells CASSESLPNNSPLHF. The CDR3 bases are TGTGCCAGCAGTGAGTCGCTCCCCAATAATTCACCCCTCCACTTT.

V and J are TRBV6-5 and TRBJ1-6; perhaps TRBD1 as D (6 bases). Germline CDR1 is MNHEY and CDR2 is SVGAGI. Trimming took off 9 bases at V and 9 bases at J, with 15 bases between the two ends. The CDR3 spans 13 residues. CDR3 nucleotide sequence: TGTGCCAGTAGGGGCGGGGGCGTTTCACCCCTCCACTTT. It encodes CASRGGGVSPLHF.

This clonotype has only a few counts. The chain employs TRBV20-1 and TRBJ2-1, with D maybe TRBD2 (6 bases). Trimming took 0 bases from V and 6 from J, leaving 12 bases between them. The CDR3 is 14 amino acids. Germline CDR1 and CDR2: DFQATT and SNEGSKA (reference sequence). The CDR3 spells CSARDGGSLNEQFF. Here the CDR3 DNA reads TGCAGTGCTAGAGATGGGGGGAGTCTCAATGAGCAGTTCTTC.

This clonotype has just a few counts. CDR3 region: CASSWAGEDTQYF. As DNA, the CDR3 is TGTGCCAGCAGTTGGGCAGGGGAAGATACGCAGTATTTT. V is TRBV6-1 and J is TRBJ2-3; D possibly corresponds to TRBD1 (6 bases). The CDR3 runs to 13 residues. Germline CDR1 MNHNS, CDR2 SASEGT. With 5 bases removed from V and 5 bases from J, the gap between germline ends came to 11 bases.

This chain uses TRBV7-9 with TRBJ2-4, with TRBD2 matching over 7 bases. The end of the DNA is better explained by TRBJ2-5, so the J call may be wrong. Germline assignment: CDR1 SEHNR and CDR2 FQNEAQ (reference sequence). This CDR3 is 14 amino acids long. The CDR3, as DNA: TGTGCCAGCAGCATCTTCACTAGCGTAGAGACCCAGTACTTC. This encodes CASSIFTSVETQYF.

Many counts were recorded for this clonotype. The chain uses TRBV29-1 and TRBJ2-5; 12 bases align to TRBD2. The J segment lost 11 bases and the V segment lost 5 bases, leaving 9 bases of the junction unmatched. This CDR3 spans 13 amino acids. Looked up from germline, CDR1 is SQVTM and CDR2 is ANQGSEA. CDR3 region: CSVRTSGTQEQYF. Here the CDR3 DNA reads TGCAGCGTTAGGACTAGCGGGACCCAGGAGCAGTACTTC.

The V call is TRBV21-1, the J call TRBJ2-2; the DNA was not used to check the table's D call, TRBD1. TRBV21-1 is a recognized pseudogene. The CDR3 sequence is 17 residues long. The CDR3 DNA follows: TGTGCCAGCCCAGAAAAGACAGGGAGCTTGAACACCGGGGAGCTGTTTTTT. Encoded protein: CASPEKTGSLNTGELFF.

The chain employs TRBV7-2 and TRBJ2-3; a possible D gene is TRBD2 (5 bases). Germline CDR1 reads SGHTA; CDR2 reads FQGNSA. Trimming left V 4 bases short and J 0 bases short, with 8 bases between. The CDR3 runs to 14 residues. The CDR3 region has the DNA TGTGCCAGCAGCTCCTGGACTAGCACAGATACGCAGTATTTT. It is translated as CASSSWTSTDTQYF.